There are a few counts of the clone carrying this TCR beta chain. This sample was taken from a study of T-cell reconstitution after alpha-beta-depleted transplantation in children. A library of TCRbeta sequences, prepared with unique molecular identifiers, was generated. A single record per CDR3 protein comes from TCRdb applying MiXCR to the PCR reads. Of fewer than 1 million distinct CDR3 sequences listed, 16% are singletons. The CDR3 runs 17 residues. Per the germline V gene, CDR1 is LGHDT and CDR2 is YNNKEL (reference sequence). Unmatched junction bases numbered 18, after V lost 6 bases and J lost 4 bases.

This receptor was identified in a male patient under 18 who had a stem cell transplant for acute lymphoblastic leukemia, so the T cells may come from the graft donor. Here the sequenced sample was PBMCs, mostly from graft donor cells, taken 360 days after TCRalphabeta/CD19-depleted stem cell transplant. The chain uses TRBV3-1 and TRBJ2-7; 7 bases map to TRBD2. This CDR3 reads CASSPPSFGGRRYEQYF. In DNA form, the CDR3 reads TGTGCCAGCAGTCCACCTTCCTTTGGCGGGAGAAGGTACGAGCAGTACTTC.